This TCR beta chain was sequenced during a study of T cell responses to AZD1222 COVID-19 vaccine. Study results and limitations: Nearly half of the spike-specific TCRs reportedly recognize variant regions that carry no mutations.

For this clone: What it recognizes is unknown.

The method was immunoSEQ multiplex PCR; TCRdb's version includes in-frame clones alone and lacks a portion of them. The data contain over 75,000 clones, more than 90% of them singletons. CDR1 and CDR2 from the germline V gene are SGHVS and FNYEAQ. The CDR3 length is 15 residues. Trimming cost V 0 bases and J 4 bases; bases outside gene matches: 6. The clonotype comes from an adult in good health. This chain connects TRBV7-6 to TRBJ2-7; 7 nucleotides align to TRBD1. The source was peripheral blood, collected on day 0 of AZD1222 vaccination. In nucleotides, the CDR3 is TGTGCCAGCAGCTTAGCGTTCGACAGGGAATACGAGCAGTACTTC. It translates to CASSLAFDREYEQYF. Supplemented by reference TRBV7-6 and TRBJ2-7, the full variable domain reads GAGVSQSPRYKVTKRGQDVALRCDPISGHVSLYWYRQALGQGPEFLTYFNYEAQQDKSGLPNDRFSAERPEGSISTLTIQRTEQRDSAMYRCASSLAFDREYEQYFGPGTRLTVT.